This T cell receptor beta chain was obtained from a study of cytomegalovirus exposure and HLA in healthy donors. CDR1 and CDR2 (germline): MGHRA, YSYEKL. The CDR3 covers 15 residues. V shed 1 base and J shed 1 base, with 10 bases lying between them. The PCR employed 60 Vbeta primers together with 13 Jbeta primers. Generated by immunoSEQ multiplex PCR, the TCRdb table keeps only in-frame clones and is missing some. The table has roughly 120,000 clones, approximately 80% seen once. This clonotype originated in a man in his forties or fifties in good health and CMV-seronegative. The J gene is TRBJ1-1, the V gene TRBV4-1, with D uncertain. The sample taken for sequencing was PBMCs. CDR3 region: CASSQARLTNTEAFF. The DNA for the CDR3 is TGCGCCAGCAGCCAAGCTCGACTGACGAACACTGAAGCTTTCTTT.